Below are 18 T cell receptor beta chains sequenced from a single sample in a study of blood T cells in healthy people across ages. A second about 6 to 12 cycle PCR used barcoded and J-beta primers. Using its own MiXCR run on the 5' RACE reads, TCRdb lists one record per CDR3 protein. Among fewer than 800,000 distinct CDR3 sequences listed, over 45% were seen once. Input material: blood. These TCRs come from a woman aged 60-75 years in good health.

The chain uses TRBV11-2 and TRBJ2-5; TRBD1 matches at 10 bases. Trimming took 5 bases from V and 1 from J; bases not matched to a gene: 4. Germline loops: CDR1 SGHAT, CDR2 FQNNGV. CDR3 size: 15 residues. The CDR3 spells CASSRGTGVQETQYF. The CDR3 nucleotides are TGTGCCAGCAGCCGGGGGACAGGGGTCCAAGAGACCCAGTACTTC.

This clonotype appeared a few times. V gene TRBV29-1 combines with J gene TRBJ2-3, with D uncertain. V gave up 1 base and J gave up 3 bases, with 8 bases separating them. CDR3 length equals 13 residues. CDR1 is SQVTM and CDR2 is ANQGSEA in the germline V gene. The CDR3 region is CSVEGETTDTQYF. The CDR3 nucleotides read TGCAGCGTTGAAGGGGAAACGACAGATACGCAGTATTTT.

The chain employs TRBV7-2 and TRBJ1-6; no clear D gene. The length of the CDR3 is 15 residues. Trimming stripped 0 bases from V and 9 bases from J, with 12 bases between. Germline CDR1 SGHTA, CDR2 FQGNSA. In nucleotides, the CDR3 is TGTGCCAGCAGCTTAGCCTGGTCGGGCCTTTCACCCCTCCACTTT. This encodes CASSLAWSGLSPLHF.

The chain links TRBV10-3 to TRBJ1-1; D is uncertain. The CDR3 runs 14 residues. Trimming stripped 6 bases from V and 3 bases from J, with 14 bases between. Germline-derived CDR1 and CDR2 are ENHRY and SYGVKD. In DNA form, the CDR3 reads TGTGCCATCAGGTCTACACCCCAGGACACTGAAGCTTTCTTT. Translated, it gives CAIRSTPQDTEAFF.

This chain links TRBV28 with TRBJ2-5; TRBD1 aligns across 7 bases. Matching the DNA end better, TRBJ2-7 makes the J call doubtful. CDR1 is MDHEN and CDR2 is SYDVKM in the germline V gene. CDR3 length equals 13 residues. The CDR3: CASSLEGALEQYF. The DNA of the CDR3 is TGTGCCAGCAGTTTAGAGGGGGCTCTCGAGCAGTACTTC.

The V call is TRBV6-2 or TRBV6-3, the J call TRBJ2-3, with unresolved D. Germline assignment: CDR1 MNHEY and CDR2 SVGEGT. The V and J ends lost 4 bases and 4 bases respectively, with 12 bases between them. The CDR3 covers 14 residues. The CDR3 nucleotides read TGTGCCAGCAGTTTTAGCCGCAGCCCAGATACGCAGTATTTT. Residues: CASSFSRSPDTQYF.

About this clonotype itself: The junction does not match germline at one end; this may be a read error. The CDR3 reads CASSQDPGRLYNGQFF. CDR3 DNA: TGTGCCAGCAGCCAAGATCCCGGGAGGTTATACAATGGGCAGTTCTTC. The chain joins TRBV4-2 to TRBJ2-1; 7 positions match TRBD2. The CDR3 covers 16 residues. CDR1 LGHNA and CDR2 YNFKEQ come from the germline V gene.

This chain connects TRBV6-2 or TRBV6-3 to TRBJ2-1; no clear D. The length of the CDR3 is 11 residues. Germline values: CDR1 MNHEY, CDR2 SVGEGT. The V end was cut by 4 bases, the J end by 8 bases, with 6 bases between. The CDR3 region is CASSWFDEQFF. The CDR3 nucleotides read TGTGCCAGCAGTTGGTTTGATGAGCAGTTCTTC.

The chain is built from TRBV28 and TRBJ2-7; D call uncertain. Germline V gene data show CDR1 as MDHEN and CDR2 as SYDVKM. Trimming took 4 bases from V and 3 from J, leaving 19 bases between them. The CDR3 sequence is 16 residues long. CDR3 nucleotide sequence: TGTGCCAGCAGTTGGTCGCCCAAGTTCCCCTACTACGAGCAGTACTTC. Translating it yields CASSWSPKFPYYEQYF.

This clonotype was seen only a few times. The gene calls are TRBV11-3 and TRBJ2-1; 12 positions match TRBD1. Germline V gene lookup returns CDR1 SGHNT and CDR2 YENEEA. The V gene end was trimmed by 5 bases and the J gene end by 7 bases; junction bases not matched to a gene: 6. CDR3 length: 15 amino acids. In nucleotides, the CDR3 is TGTGCCAGCAGCCAGGGACAGGGGGCAAAAAATGAGCAGTTCTTC. This codes for CASSQGQGAKNEQFF.

In this sample, this clonotype turned up once. The chain recombines TRBV20-1 with TRBJ1-2; TRBD1 matches at 7 bases. The J segment lost 4 bases and the V segment lost 0 bases, leaving 5 bases of the junction unmatched. The CDR3 loop spans 14 amino acids. The germline CDR1 and CDR2 sequences are DFQATT and SNEGSKA (reference sequence). CDR3 in DNA: TGCAGTGCTAGAGATCAGGCAGGGGGCTATGGCTACACCTTC. It codes for CSARDQAGGYGYTF.

V usage is TRBV29-1 and J usage is TRBJ1-1; no clear D. Trimming cost V 6 bases and J 3 bases, with 11 bases left between them. This CDR3 spans 12 amino acids. CDR1 and CDR2 from the germline V gene are SQVTM and ANQGSEA. CDR3: CSVGFGDTEAFF. DNA of the CDR3: TGCAGCGTAGGGTTCGGAGACACTGAAGCTTTCTTT.

The rearrangement joins TRBV6-5 to TRBJ2-1; the D is unclear. CDR1 MNHEY and CDR2 SVGAGI come from the germline V gene. Trimming left V 0 bases short and J 5 bases short, with 14 bases between. This CDR3 contains 16 residues. DNA for the CDR3: TGTGCCAGCAGTTACTCGACTGTTCGTCGGCACAATGAGCAGTTCTTC. Translated, it gives CASSYSTVRRHNEQFF.

In this sample, this clonotype turned up a few times. This chain connects TRBV20-1 to TRBJ2-1; tentatively, D is TRBD1 (5 bases). Looked up from germline, CDR1 is DFQATT and CDR2 is SNEGSKA (reference sequence). This CDR3 has 16 amino acids. Between the trimmed V and J ends, which lost 6 bases and 6 bases, there was a span of 24 bases. CDR3 amino acids: CSANGLNRSTPNEQFF. The CDR3 DNA follows: TGCAGTGCCAACGGCCTAAACAGGTCTACACCCAATGAGCAGTTCTTC.

The table lists this clonotype with a few counts. This chain connects TRBV6-4 to TRBJ1-1; D not certain. V shed 4 bases and J shed 0 bases, with 6 bases lying between them. The CDR3 loop spans 13 amino acids. Germline lookup yields CDR1 MRHNA and CDR2 SNTAGT. The DNA for the CDR3 is TGTGCCAGCAGTGGGGAGATGAACACTGAAGCTTTCTTT. It is translated as CASSGEMNTEAFF.

A note on this clonotype: A read error may account for a junction end that differs from germline. The gene calls are TRBV12-3 or TRBV12-4 and TRBJ2-6; a possible D gene is TRBD1 (5 bases). The CDR3 runs to 17 residues. This CDR3 is CASSLGGIHSGANALTF. The CDR3, as DNA: TGTGCCAGCAGTTTAGGGGGAATCCACTCTGGGGCCAACGCCCTGACTTTC.

This clonotype has more than one count but fewer than ten. The V gene is TRBV18, the J gene TRBJ2-3; TRBD2 matches at 9 bases. Trimming took 2 bases from V and 3 from J; bases not matched to a gene: 3. Germline-derived CDR1 and CDR2 are KGHSH and LQKENI. The CDR3 runs 15 residues. The chain's CDR3 is CASSPLAGATDTQYF. The CDR3 region has the DNA TGTGCCAGCTCACCATTAGCGGGAGCTACAGATACGCAGTATTTT.

This clonotype was seen a handful of times. The chain is built from TRBV24-1 and TRBJ2-3; D is perhaps TRBD1 (6 bases). The V end lost 4 bases, the J end lost 10 bases, and 17 bases lay between the germline ends. This CDR3 spans 14 amino acids. Germline CDR1 is KGHDR and CDR2 is SFDVKD. The chain's CDR3 is CATSDLGTPGAQYF. The CDR3 DNA reads TGTGCCACCAGTGACCTCGGGACACCAGGGGCGCAGTATTTT.